The 6 T cell receptor beta chains listed next were all sequenced from one sample in a study of blood T cell repertoires in COVID-19. Libraries were prepared by immunoSEQ multiplex PCR; TCRdb keeps only in-frame clonotypes and omits some of them. The sample carries about 62,000 clones, 86% recorded once. The specimen sequenced was peripheral blood. These receptors were taken from a woman of 80 years or more with acute or convalescent COVID-19.

This clone was recorded a few times. The V and J genes are TRBV7-2 and TRBJ2-5; 8 bases match TRBD1. This CDR3 is built from 16 residues. Germline V gene data show CDR1 as SGHTA and CDR2 as FQGNSA. V dropped 5 bases and J dropped 1; count of bases not matched to a gene: 9. The CDR3 nucleotides are TGTGCCAGCAGCCTCCAGGGGACAGGCCTCCAAGAGACCCAGTACTTC. This translates into CASSLQGTGLQETQYF.

This chain links TRBV12-3 or TRBV12-4 with TRBJ1-2; D possibly corresponds to TRBD1 (6 bases). The CDR3 is 12 residues long. Trimming pared 5 bases from V and 6 bases from J, leaving 10 bases between. For the CDR3, the DNA is TGTGCCAGCAGTATTAACAGGGATGGCTACACCTTC. Amino acid sequence: CASSINRDGYTF.

The chain links TRBV4-1 to TRBJ2-1; 8 bases agree with TRBD2. Trimming cost V 4 bases and J 7 bases; bases outside gene matches: 6. Germline CDR1 is MGHRA and CDR2 is YSYEKL. The CDR3 sequence is 14 residues long. The CDR3 spells CASSLSSGVNEQFF. Written as DNA, the CDR3 is TGCGCCAGCAGCCTAAGTAGCGGGGTGAATGAGCAGTTCTTC.

This chain connects TRBV24-1 to TRBJ1-5, with TRBD1 matching 9 bases. The CDR3 consists of 15 residues. With V trimmed by 3 bases and J by 4 bases, 3 bases remained unmatched. Germline values: CDR1 KGHDR, CDR2 SFDVKD. The CDR3 spells CATSDPGTGNQPQHF. The DNA for the CDR3 is TGTGCCACCAGTGATCCCGGGACAGGGAATCAGCCCCAGCATTTT.

V gene TRBV19 combines with J gene TRBJ2-7; 8 bases map to TRBD2. This CDR3 has 15 amino acids. Germline trimming cut 0 bases from V and 1 base from J; bases unmatched to any gene: 2. The germline V gene has CDR1 LNHDA and CDR2 SQIVND (reference sequence). The CDR3 DNA reads as TGTGCCAGTAGTATAGATCGCGGGGGGTCCTACGAGCAGTACTTC. It yields the protein CASSIDRGGSYEQYF.

The chain uses TRBV19 and TRBJ1-3, with 8 bases lining up with TRBD1. V trimming: 5 bases; J trimming: 4 bases; junction bases outside the gene matches: 4. CDR3 size: 14 residues. Germline V gives CDR1 LNHDA, CDR2 SQIVND (reference sequence). Here the CDR3 reads CASSFQGAGNTIYF. CDR3 in DNA: TGTGCCAGTAGTTTCCAGGGGGCAGGAAACACCATATATTTT.